The TCR beta chain under discussion was sequenced for a study of blood T cell repertoires in COVID-19. Study summary: Specimens from acute and convalescent COVID-19 originated in the United States, Italy and Spain. T cells, B-cell-depleted T cells, or PBMCs provided the cDNA or gDNA that served as material.

As originally analysed: Amplification with reference gene primers provided the estimates of nucleated cell counts. TCRdb's copy holds only in-frame clones and misses some; the assay was immunoSEQ multiplex PCR. The DNA gave D and trimming, while V, J and clone size come from that table. The data hold about 180,000 clones, with 80% to 90% observed a single time. The sequencing input was peripheral blood. This clonotype was sampled from a man between 50 and 59 years old with active or convalescent COVID-19.

CDR3 DNA sequence: TGTGCCAGCAGCCCCCGGAAGGGACAGGGTTATCAGCCCCAGCATTTT. This gives the protein CASSPRKGQGYQPQHF. The chain couples TRBV16 to TRBJ1-5; 9 bases agree with TRBD1. Germline lookup yields CDR1 KGHSY and CDR2 FQNENV. Trimming took 4 bases from V and 5 from J; bases not matched to a gene: 9. CDR3 size: 16 residues.